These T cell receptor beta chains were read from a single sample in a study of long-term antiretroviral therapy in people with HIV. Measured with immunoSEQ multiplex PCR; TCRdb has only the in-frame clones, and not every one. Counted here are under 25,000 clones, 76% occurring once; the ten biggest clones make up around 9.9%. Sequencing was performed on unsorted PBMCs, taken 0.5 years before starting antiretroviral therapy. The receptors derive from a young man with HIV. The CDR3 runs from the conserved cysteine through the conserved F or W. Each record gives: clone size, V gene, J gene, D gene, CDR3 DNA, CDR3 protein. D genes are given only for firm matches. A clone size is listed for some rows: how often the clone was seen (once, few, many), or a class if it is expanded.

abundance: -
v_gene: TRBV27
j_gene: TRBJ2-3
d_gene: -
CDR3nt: TGTGCCAGCAGCCTAGCCCGGGGCCGGACAGATACGCAGTATTTT
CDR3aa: CASSLARGRTDTQYF

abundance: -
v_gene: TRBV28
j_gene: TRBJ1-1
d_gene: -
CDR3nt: TGTGCCAGCAGTCTCCCCGCATTGAACACTGAAGCTTTCTTT
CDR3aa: CASSLPALNTEAFF

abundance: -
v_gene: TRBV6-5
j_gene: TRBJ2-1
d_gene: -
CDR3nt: TGTGCCAGCAGTTTTGACCATGAGCAGTTCTTC
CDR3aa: CASSFDHEQFF

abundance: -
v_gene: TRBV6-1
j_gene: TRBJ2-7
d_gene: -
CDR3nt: TGTGCCAGCAGTGAAGGGTTTGCCTACGAGCAGTACTTC
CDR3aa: CASSEGFAYEQYF

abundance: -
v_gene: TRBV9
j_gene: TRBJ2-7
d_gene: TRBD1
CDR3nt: TGTGCCAGCAGCGCGACAGGGGGCGCAGAAGAGCAGTACTTC
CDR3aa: CASSATGGAEEQYF

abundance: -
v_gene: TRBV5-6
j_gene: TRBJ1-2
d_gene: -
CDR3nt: TGTGCCAGCAGCTTGGAGGAACGGGTGATTAGGGAATCCTATGGCTACACCTTC
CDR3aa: CASSLEERVIRESYGYTF

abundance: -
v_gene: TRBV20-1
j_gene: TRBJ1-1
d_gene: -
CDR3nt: TGCACCCCTACGGCTGAAGCTTTCTTT
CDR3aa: CTPTAEAFF

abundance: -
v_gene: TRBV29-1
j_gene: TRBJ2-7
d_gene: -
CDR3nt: TGCAGCGTTGAAGATACCGGTGACGAGCAGTACTTC
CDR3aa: CSVEDTGDEQYF

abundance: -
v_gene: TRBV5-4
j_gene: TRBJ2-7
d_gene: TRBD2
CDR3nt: TGTGCCAGCAGCTTGGCGACTAGCGGGAGGAGCGAGCAGTACTTC
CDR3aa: CASSLATSGRSEQYF

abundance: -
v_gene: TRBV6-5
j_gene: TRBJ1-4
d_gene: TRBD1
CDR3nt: TGTGCCAGCGCCGACAGGGGGCCCGGTGAAAAACTGTTTTTT
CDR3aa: CASADRGPGEKLFF

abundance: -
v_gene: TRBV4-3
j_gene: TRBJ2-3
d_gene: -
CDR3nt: TGCGCCAGCAGCCTCGACAGCACAGATACGCAGTATTTT
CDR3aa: CASSLDSTDTQYF

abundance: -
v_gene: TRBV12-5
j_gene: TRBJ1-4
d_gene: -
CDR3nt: TGTGCTAGTGGTTTGGTACTCAGAGGGACACGTCCAACTAATGAAAAACTGTTTTTT
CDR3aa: CASGLVLRGTRPTNEKLFF

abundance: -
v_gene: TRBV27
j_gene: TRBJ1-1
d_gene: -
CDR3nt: TGTGCCAGCAGTTTAGGGGGCGGAACTGAAGCTTTCTTT
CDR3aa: CASSLGGGTEAFF

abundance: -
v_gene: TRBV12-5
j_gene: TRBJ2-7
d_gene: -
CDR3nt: TGTGCTAGTGGTCTCCGGGACGGCCCCTACGAGCAGTACTTC
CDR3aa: CASGLRDGPYEQYF

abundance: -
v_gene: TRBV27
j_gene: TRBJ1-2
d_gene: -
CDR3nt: TGTGCCAGCAGTCCCTCCCCCCGGCAGGGAGAGAACTATGGCTACACCTTC
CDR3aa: CASSPSPRQGENYGYTF

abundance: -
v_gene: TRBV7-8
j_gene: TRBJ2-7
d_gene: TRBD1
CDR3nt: TGTGCCAGCAGCTTAGGAGCCGACCAAACAGGGGTGAGGGAGCAGTACTTC
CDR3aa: CASSLGADQTGVREQYF

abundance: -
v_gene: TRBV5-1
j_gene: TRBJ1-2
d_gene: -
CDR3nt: TGCGCCAGCAGTTTGTCGGGGGTTAACGGCTACACCTTC
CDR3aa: CASSLSGVNGYTF

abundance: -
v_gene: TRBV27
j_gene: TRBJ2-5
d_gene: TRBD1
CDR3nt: TGTGCCAGCACCCGGGACAGCTTAGCAGAGACCCAGTACTTC
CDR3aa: CASTRDSLAETQYF

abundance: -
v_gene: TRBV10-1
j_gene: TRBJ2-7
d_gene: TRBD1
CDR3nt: TGCGCCAGCAGTGAGGGGGACAGGGGCGGTAACGAGCAGTACTTC
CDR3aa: CASSEGDRGGNEQYF

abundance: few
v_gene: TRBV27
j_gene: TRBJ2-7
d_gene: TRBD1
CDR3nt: TGTGCCAGCAGTTTATCCTCGCCGGGACAGCCACTTTTTGACTACGAGCAGTACTTC
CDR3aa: CASSLSSPGQPLFDYEQYF

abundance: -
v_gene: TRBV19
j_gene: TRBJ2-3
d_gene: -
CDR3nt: TGTGCCAGTAGTATTTCTTGGGATACGCAGTATTTT
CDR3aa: CASSISWDTQYF

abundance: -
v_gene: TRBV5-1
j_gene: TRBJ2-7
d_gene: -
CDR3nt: TGCGCCAGCAGCTTGGTACCGGGCTCCGGTTACGAGCAGTACTTC
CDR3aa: CASSLVPGSGYEQYF

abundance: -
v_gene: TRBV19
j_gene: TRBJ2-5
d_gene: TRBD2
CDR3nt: TGTGCCAGTAGCAGGGTCCCGTCGGCGGGAGGTCAAGAGACCCAGTACTTC
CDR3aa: CASSRVPSAGGQETQYF

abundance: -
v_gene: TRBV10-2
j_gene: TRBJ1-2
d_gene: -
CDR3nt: TGCGCCAGCAGTGAGTTCCTAGGCAGGGCCGATGGCTACACCTTC
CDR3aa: CASSEFLGRADGYTF

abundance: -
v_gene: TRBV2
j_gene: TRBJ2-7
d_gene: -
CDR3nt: TGTGCCCGCGAGGCCAGATACTCCTACGAGCAGTACTTC
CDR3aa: CAREARYSYEQYF

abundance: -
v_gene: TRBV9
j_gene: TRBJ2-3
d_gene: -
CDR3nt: TGTGCCAGCAGCGCCTCCCCGAGACAGTATGGGGGGGATACGCAGTATTTT
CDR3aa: CASSASPRQYGGDTQYF

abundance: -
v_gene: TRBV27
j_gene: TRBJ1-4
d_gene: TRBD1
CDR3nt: TGTGCCAGCAGTCCTTCCACAGGGGCCCCCGTTGAAAAACTGTTTTTT
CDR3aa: CASSPSTGAPVEKLFF

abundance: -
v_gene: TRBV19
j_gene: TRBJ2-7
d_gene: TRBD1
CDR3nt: TGTGCCAGTAGTATAACAGGGGCGCCCTACGAGCAGTACTTC
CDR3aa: CASSITGAPYEQYF

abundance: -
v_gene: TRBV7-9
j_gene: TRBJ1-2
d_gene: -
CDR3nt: TGTGCCAGCAGCCCCGGGGATTATGGCTACACCTTC
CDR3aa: CASSPGDYGYTF

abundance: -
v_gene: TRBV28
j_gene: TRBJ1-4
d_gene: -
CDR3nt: TGTGCCAGCACCCCGGGGGGGGAGGATGAAAAACTGTTTTTT
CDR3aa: CASTPGGEDEKLFF

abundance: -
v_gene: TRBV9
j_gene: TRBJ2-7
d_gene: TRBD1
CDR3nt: TGTGCCAGCAGCGCCAATCCGACAGGGGCTGACTACTACGAGCAGTACTTC
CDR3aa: CASSANPTGADYYEQYF

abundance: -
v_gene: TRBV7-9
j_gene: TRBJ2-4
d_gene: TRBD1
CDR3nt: TGTGCCAGCAGCGGCACCGGGACAGGGGGCGCGTACATTCAGTACTTC
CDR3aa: CASSGTGTGGAYIQYF

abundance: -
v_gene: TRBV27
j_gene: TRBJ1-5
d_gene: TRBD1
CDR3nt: TGTGCCAGCAGTTTTGGACAGGGCAATCAGCCCCAGCATTTT
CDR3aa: CASSFGQGNQPQHF

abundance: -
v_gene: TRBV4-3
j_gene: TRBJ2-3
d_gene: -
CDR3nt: TGCGCCAGCAGCCAAGATAGTCTAGCAGGTACAGATACGCAGTATTTT
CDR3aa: CASSQDSLAGTDTQYF

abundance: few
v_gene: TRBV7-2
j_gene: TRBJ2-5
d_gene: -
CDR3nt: TGTGCCAGCAGCCCCCCGTTGGAGCAGGGGGAGACCCAGTACTTC
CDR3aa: CASSPPLEQGETQYF

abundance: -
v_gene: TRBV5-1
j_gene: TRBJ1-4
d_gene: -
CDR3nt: TGCGCCAGCAGCTTGTACAGGGAAGAAAAACTGTTTTTT
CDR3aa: CASSLYREEKLFF

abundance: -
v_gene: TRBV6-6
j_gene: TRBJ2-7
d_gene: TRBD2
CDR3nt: TGTGCCAGCAGTGGGACTAGCGGGGGCCCCTACGAGCAGTACTTC
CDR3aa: CASSGTSGGPYEQYF

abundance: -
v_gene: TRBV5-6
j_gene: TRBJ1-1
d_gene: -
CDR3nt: TGTGCCAGCAGCTTTGAAGCTTTCTTT
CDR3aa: CASSFEAFF

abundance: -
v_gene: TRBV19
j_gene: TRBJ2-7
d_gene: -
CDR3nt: TGTGCCAGTAGTATAGTGACGGGGGCCCCCTACGAGCAGTACTTC
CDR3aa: CASSIVTGAPYEQYF

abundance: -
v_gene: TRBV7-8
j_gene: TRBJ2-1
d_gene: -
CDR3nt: TGTGCCAGCAGGGGAAATGAGCAGTTCTTC
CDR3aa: CASRGNEQFF

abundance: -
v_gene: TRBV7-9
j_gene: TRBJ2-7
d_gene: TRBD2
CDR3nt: TGTGCCAGCAGCCTGGGGCTAGCGGGGGAGCAGTACTTC
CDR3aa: CASSLGLAGEQYF

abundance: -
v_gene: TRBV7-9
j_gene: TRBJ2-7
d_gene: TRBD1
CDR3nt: TGTGCCAGCAGCATCGGGACAGGGGGCGCGTTCTACGAGCAGTACTTC
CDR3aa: CASSIGTGGAFYEQYF

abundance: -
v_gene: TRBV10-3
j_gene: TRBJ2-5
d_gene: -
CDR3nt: TGTGCCATCAGTGAGTCCGGCAGGCCGGGGGAGACCCAGTACTTC
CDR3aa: CAISESGRPGETQYF

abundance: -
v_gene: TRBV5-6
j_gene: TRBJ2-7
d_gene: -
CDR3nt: TGTGCCAGCAGCCCATTAGCTGGGGCCTACGAGCAGTACTTC
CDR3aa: CASSPLAGAYEQYF

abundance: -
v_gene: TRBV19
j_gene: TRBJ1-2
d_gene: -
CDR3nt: TGTGCCAGTACTAGTGGCGGGGCTCGAGGCTACACCTTC
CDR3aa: CASTSGGARGYTF

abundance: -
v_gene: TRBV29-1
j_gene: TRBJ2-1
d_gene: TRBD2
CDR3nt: TGCAGCGTTGAAAAACTAGCGGGGGCGGACAATGAGCAGTTCTTC
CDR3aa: CSVEKLAGADNEQFF

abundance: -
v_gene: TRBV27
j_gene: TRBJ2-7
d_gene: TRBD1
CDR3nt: TGTGCCAGCGGATTCGGACAGGGGATTTACGAGCAGTACTTC
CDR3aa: CASGFGQGIYEQYF

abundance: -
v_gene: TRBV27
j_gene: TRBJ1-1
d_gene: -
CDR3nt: TGTGCCAGCAGGCCTCAGGGGAGCACTGAAGCTTTCTTT
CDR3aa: CASRPQGSTEAFF

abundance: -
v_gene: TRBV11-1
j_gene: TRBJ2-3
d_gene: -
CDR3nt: TGTGCCAGCAGCCAATCGGGGGATTTCCCTTACCCCTCAAATACGCAGTATTTT
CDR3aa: CASSQSGDFPYPSNTQYF

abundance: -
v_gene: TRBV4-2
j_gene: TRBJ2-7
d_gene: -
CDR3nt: TGTGCCAGCAGCCCAACTCGGGGTGGGCAGCAGTACTTC
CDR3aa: CASSPTRGGQQYF

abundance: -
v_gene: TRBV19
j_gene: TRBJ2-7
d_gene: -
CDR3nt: TGTGCCAGTAGCGAAAGGGGGACCGTAGTCTACGAGCAGTACTTC
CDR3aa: CASSERGTVVYEQYF